These 20 T cell receptor beta chains were all obtained from the same sample, sequenced in a study of T cell clones after liver transplantation. Profiled with immunoSEQ multiplex PCR; TCRdb holds only in-frame clones, not every one. The repertoire holds more than 95,000 clones, with around nine tenths as singletons. The sample in question was CD4+ T cells from blood, obtained 12 months after liver transplant. These TCRs come from a human patient who received a liver transplant. The graft donor may be the source of some T cells.

V is TRBV4-2 and J is TRBJ2-3; no reliable D call. CDR1 is LGHNA and CDR2 is YNFKEQ in the germline V gene. The germline V and J ends were trimmed by 8 bases and 9 bases, with 21 bases remaining between them. The CDR3 covers 14 residues. The CDR3 reads CASAPSPGPGTQYF. The DNA of the CDR3 is TGTGCCAGCGCCCCTTCCCCGGGCCCGGGCACGCAGTATTTT.

This chain joins TRBV6-1 and TRBJ2-7; D not resolved. The CDR3 spans 12 residues. Trimming cost V 1 base and J 2 bases, with 3 bases left between them. Germline-derived CDR1 and CDR2 are MNHNS and SASEGT. CDR3 nucleotide sequence: TGTGCCAGCAGTGAAGGCGCCTACGAGCAGTACTTC. Translated, it gives CASSEGAYEQYF.

The rearrangement links TRBV18 to TRBJ1-1; no clear D. Germline assignment: CDR1 KGHSH and CDR2 LQKENI. Deletions cut 3 bases from V and 2 bases from J, with 13 bases between. The CDR3 sequence is 15 residues long. The CDR3 is CASSPYSGGNTEAFF. CDR3 DNA: TGTGCCAGCTCACCCTACAGCGGAGGAAACACTGAAGCTTTCTTT.

This chain links TRBV25-1 with TRBJ2-3; D gene uncertain. The V and J ends lost 3 bases and 4 bases respectively, with 11 bases between them. The CDR3 has 14 residues. Germline-derived CDR1 and CDR2 are MGHDK and SYGVNS. The CDR3 DNA reads TGTGCCAGCAGTGATGGATGGCCCGCAGATACGCAGTATTTT. Translated: CASSDGWPADTQYF.

The rearrangement uses TRBV4-2 and TRBJ1-2, with a possible D match to TRBD1 (5 bases). Germline assignment: CDR1 LGHNA and CDR2 YNFKEQ. The ends were cut back, 0 bases at V and 8 bases at J, with 10 bases in the middle. CDR3 length equals 13 residues. The CDR3 coding sequence is TGTGCCAGCAGCCAAGACAGGGAGGGCGGCTACACCTTC. As protein: CASSQDREGGYTF.

This clone showed up just a few times. The chain has TRBV5-1 and TRBJ1-2, with TRBD1 as a possible D gene (5 bases). CDR1 and CDR2 (germline): SGHRS, YFSETQ. Trimming stripped 0 bases from V and 4 bases from J, with 16 bases between. The CDR3 length is 16 residues. The CDR3 DNA follows: TGCGCCAGCAGCTTGGTTACGGGGACTGATGGCTATGGCTACACCTTC. This gives the protein CASSLVTGTDGYGYTF.

V gene TRBV27 combines with J gene TRBJ1-1; tentative D call: TRBD1 (5 bases). The CDR3 spans 11 residues. Trimming removed 2 bases at V and 11 bases at J, with 9 bases between. Germline loops: CDR1 MNHEY, CDR2 SMNVEV (reference sequence). CDR3 DNA sequence: TGTGCCAGCAGTTTAGGGGCCGCGGCTTTCTTT. Protein product: CASSLGAAAFF.

The chain recombines TRBV28 with TRBJ1-1; perhaps TRBD1 as D (6 bases). The CDR3 consists of 15 residues. Germline V gene lookup returns CDR1 MDHEN and CDR2 SYDVKM. Trimming stripped 7 bases from V and 4 bases from J, with 19 bases between. As DNA, the CDR3 is TGTGCCAGCAAAGCGGGGCAGGGGTGGGCCACTGAAGCTTTCTTT. As protein: CASKAGQGWATEAFF.

The chain combines TRBV25-1 with TRBJ1-4, with D tentatively TRBD1 (5 bases). The CDR3 totals 15 residues. Germline assignment: CDR1 MGHDK and CDR2 SYGVNS. The V and J ends lost 4 bases and 6 bases respectively, with 15 bases between them. The CDR3 is CASSGTRASDEKLFF. The CDR3 nucleotides read TGTGCCAGCAGTGGAACCAGGGCTAGTGATGAAAAACTGTTTTTT.

The V gene is TRBV28, the J gene TRBJ2-7; tentative D call: TRBD2 (6 bases). The ends were cut back, 1 base at V and 6 bases at J, with 7 bases in the middle. The V gene's germline CDR1 is MDHEN and CDR2 SYDVKM. The CDR3 loop spans 12 amino acids. This CDR3 is CASSLLGGEQYF. CDR3 sequence (DNA): TGTGCCAGCAGTTTATTGGGAGGCGAGCAGTACTTC.

The rearrangement uses TRBV10-2 and TRBJ2-2, with D perhaps matching TRBD1 (5 bases). The CDR3 is 16 amino acids. V lost 3 bases to trimming and J lost 4 bases, with 15 bases between them. Germline assignment: CDR1 WSHSY and CDR2 SAAADI. The CDR3 nucleotides read TGCGCCAGCAGTGATAAGGGCAGGGTAGGCACCGGGGAGCTGTTTTTT. It codes for CASSDKGRVGTGELFF.

The CDR3 protein is CASSSQEGTQYF. CDR3 nucleotide sequence: TGTGCCAGCAGCTCACAAGAGGGGACCCAGTACTTC. V gene TRBV7-6 combines with J gene TRBJ2-5, with D possibly TRBD2 on 5 matching bases. This CDR3 spans 12 amino acids. The germline CDR1 and CDR2 sequences are SGHVS and FNYEAQ. The V end was cut by 4 bases, the J end by 7 bases, with 10 bases between.

This rearrangement joins TRBV11-2 to TRBJ2-5; 12 nucleotides match TRBD1. V lost 5 bases, J lost 4 bases, and 8 bases stayed unmatched. Germline CDR1 reads SGHAT; CDR2 reads FQNNGV. CDR3 length: 16 amino acids. The CDR3 DNA is TGTGCCAGCAGCGAGTTTCGGGACAGGGGGCCAGAGACCCAGTACTTC. It specifies CASSEFRDRGPETQYF. The entire variable domain, with the rest obtained from reference TRBV11-2 and TRBJ2-5, is as follows: EAGVAQSPRYKIIEKRQSVAFWCNPISGHATLYWYQQILGQGPKLLIQFQNNGVVDDSQLPKDRFSAERLKGVDSTLKIQPAKLEDSAVYLCASSEFRDRGPETQYFGPGTRLLVL.

The chain joins TRBV19 to TRBJ1-3; D not certain. V lost 7 bases and J lost 0, with 10 bases in between. Germline loops: CDR1 LNHDA, CDR2 SQIVND (reference sequence). This CDR3 comprises 14 residues. The DNA of the CDR3 is TGTGCCAGTAACGATGACTACTCTGGAAACACCATATATTTT. Protein: CASNDDYSGNTIYF.

The chain couples TRBV18 to TRBJ2-5; D is possibly TRBD1 (5 bases). Germline loops: CDR1 KGHSH, CDR2 LQKENI. The CDR3 contains 15 residues. V dropped 4 bases and J dropped 0 bases, with 12 bases sitting between them. For the CDR3, the DNA is TGTGCCAGCTCACGAGACCTCAGGGACCAAGAGACCCAGTACTTC. Translating it yields CASSRDLRDQETQYF.

CDR3 amino acids: CASSTLAGGRTGELFF. In nucleotides, the CDR3 is TGTGCCAGCAGCACACTAGCGGGAGGAAGAACCGGGGAGCTGTTTTTT. This chain uses TRBV7-2 with TRBJ2-2; the match to TRBD2 covers 12 bases. This CDR3 has 16 residues. Germline V CDR1 and CDR2: SGHTA, FQGNSA. The V and J ends lost 5 bases and 5 bases, in that order; junction bases with no gene match: 6.

V is TRBV7-3 and J is TRBJ2-2; D ambiguous. With 0 bases removed from V and 4 bases from J, the gap between germline ends came to 12 bases. The CDR3 covers 16 residues. The germline V gene has CDR1 SGHTA and CDR2 FQGTGA. CDR3 loop: CASSLTLGTTTGELFF. Here the CDR3 DNA reads TGTGCCAGCAGCTTAACGCTGGGAACAACCACCGGGGAGCTGTTTTTT.

J is TRBJ2-2 and V is TRBV7-3, with D uncertain. The CDR3 totals 12 residues. V shed 5 bases and J shed 4 bases, with 5 bases lying between them. Per the germline V gene, CDR1 is SGHTA and CDR2 is FQGTGA. DNA of the CDR3: TGTGCCAGCAGCACTGGCACCGGGGAGCTGTTTTTT. Residues: CASSTGTGELFF.

The rearrangement uses TRBV7-9 and TRBJ2-2; a possible D gene is TRBD2 (5 bases). Germline CDR1 is SEHNR and CDR2 is FQNEAQ (reference sequence). V lost 0 bases, J lost 3 bases, and 5 bases lay in between. The CDR3 loop spans 14 amino acids. As DNA, the CDR3 is TGTGCCAGCAGCTTAGCGGACTACACCGGGGAGCTGTTTTTT. Its translation: CASSLADYTGELFF.

The V gene is TRBV28, the J gene TRBJ1-2; perhaps TRBD1 as D (6 bases). The CDR3 is made up of 12 amino acids. Trimming removed 2 bases at V and 6 bases at J, with 7 bases between. CDR1 and CDR2 from the germline V gene are MDHEN and SYDVKM. The CDR3 nucleotides are TGTGCCAGCAGTTTAAGGGGGAATGGCTACACCTTC. This gives the protein CASSLRGNGYTF.